These T cell receptor beta chains were read from a single sample in a study of blood T cell repertoires in COVID-19. Some clones are missing from TCRdb's copy, which holds only in-frame ones; the method was immunoSEQ multiplex PCR. The sample consists of approximately 210,000 clones, approximately 87% of them appearing once. Sequenced material: peripheral blood. The receptor source for this set is a woman in her 70s with acute or convalescent COVID-19. The conserved cysteine and the conserved F or W are not part of the CDR3 here. The order of the fields is V gene, CDR3 protein.

v_call: TRBV18
cdr3_aa: ASSLSQGFYGYT

v_call: TRBV2
cdr3_aa: ASRPDRVPQPQH

v_call: TRBV16
cdr3_aa: ASSQSGQGTGELF

v_call: TRBV7-2
cdr3_aa: ASSNTAGRADTQY

v_call: TRBV5-1
cdr3_aa: ASSLTANYGYT

v_call: TRBV27
cdr3_aa: ASSSWTGRAYGYT

v_call: TRBV6-5
cdr3_aa: ASSYLAGPKGEQY

v_call: TRBV19
cdr3_aa: ASSRQGSFEQY

v_call: TRBV5-4
cdr3_aa: ASSQKGGKTEAF

v_call: TRBV7-2
cdr3_aa: ASSPQGGHIYNSPLH

v_call: TRBV28
cdr3_aa: ASSLTRVGHSPLH

v_call: TRBV12-5
cdr3_aa: ASGPPTGITGELF

v_call: TRBV10-2
cdr3_aa: ASSESRNQPQH

v_call: TRBV4-2
cdr3_aa: ASSQVSLSGVISRSYEQY

v_call: TRBV27
cdr3_aa: ASSLREGNTIY

v_call: TRBV5-1
cdr3_aa: ASSWGLAGASYEQY

v_call: TRBV2
cdr3_aa: ASRVDRVGGVRTEAF

v_call: TRBV3-1/TRBV3-2
cdr3_aa: ASSPSFLAPTNEKLF

v_call: TRBV16
cdr3_aa: ASSHSRGSNYGYT

v_call: TRBV29-1
cdr3_aa: SVTLAGGTYNEQF

v_call: TRBV6-5
cdr3_aa: ASSYTRTSGSYEQY

v_call: TRBV6-4
cdr3_aa: ASSDNRGSDEQY

v_call: TRBV12-3/TRBV12-4
cdr3_aa: ASRRFTDTQY

v_call: TRBV27
cdr3_aa: ASSLVGVTEAF

v_call: TRBV27
cdr3_aa: ASSFQINQPQH

v_call: TRBV27
cdr3_aa: ASSWRGQREKLF

v_call: TRBV20-1
cdr3_aa: SASGAQGTNEKLF

v_call: TRBV18
cdr3_aa: ASSQASEDTEAF

v_call: TRBV6-1
cdr3_aa: ASSEGSKGNEKLF

v_call: TRBV19
cdr3_aa: ASSPLWNTEAF

v_call: TRBV28
cdr3_aa: ASRQTLDTQY

v_call: TRBV5-1
cdr3_aa: ASSLVAGDTGELF

v_call: TRBV18
cdr3_aa: ASSPQGQGTPGKLF

v_call: TRBV4-1
cdr3_aa: ASSLATGKNTEAF

v_call: TRBV2
cdr3_aa: ASGYGGGAYEQY

v_call: TRBV28
cdr3_aa: ASRQPRGSAYGYT

v_call: TRBV28
cdr3_aa: ASSHSGEGGLFGGELF

v_call: TRBV9
cdr3_aa: ASSSAGGNQPQH

v_call: TRBV7-6
cdr3_aa: ASSPLMAVGGEKLF

v_call: TRBV5-6
cdr3_aa: ASSGTGNYEQY

v_call: TRBV7-9
cdr3_aa: ASSFRWAEDPYEQY

v_call: TRBV2
cdr3_aa: ASGIEGAGEKLF

v_call: TRBV5-1
cdr3_aa: ASSLLQGNYGYT

v_call: TRBV2
cdr3_aa: ASTSSGGYTGELF

v_call: TRBV6-1
cdr3_aa: ASSERGRGYLKQY

v_call: TRBV28
cdr3_aa: ASSDLDRERTGELF

v_call: TRBV2
cdr3_aa: ASTRQGEQPQH

v_call: TRBV5-4
cdr3_aa: ASSLVRTSGGDEQF

v_call: TRBV6-1
cdr3_aa: ASSEGVQPRFSGELF

v_call: TRBV6-5
cdr3_aa: ASNRGPSLYEQY

v_call: TRBV19
cdr3_aa: ASSITGTENSPLH

v_call: TRBV13
cdr3_aa: ASSDPGTGVTEAF

v_call: TRBV10-2
cdr3_aa: ASSDRTGHEQF